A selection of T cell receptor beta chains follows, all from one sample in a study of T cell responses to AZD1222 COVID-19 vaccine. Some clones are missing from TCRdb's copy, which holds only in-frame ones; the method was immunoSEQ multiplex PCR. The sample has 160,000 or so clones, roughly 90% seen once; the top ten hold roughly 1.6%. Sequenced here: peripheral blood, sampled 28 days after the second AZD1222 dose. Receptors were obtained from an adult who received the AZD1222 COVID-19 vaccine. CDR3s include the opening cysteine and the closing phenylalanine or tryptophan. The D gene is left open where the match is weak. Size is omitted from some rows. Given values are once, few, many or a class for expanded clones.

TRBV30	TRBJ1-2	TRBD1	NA	TGTGCCTGGAGCCGACAGGCAGGGGGATACTATGGCTACACCTTC	CAWSRQAGGYYGYTF
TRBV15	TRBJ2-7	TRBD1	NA	TGTGCCACCAGCGGGAACTTGGACAGGTTTGTTGGACGGGAAACCTACGAGCAGTACTTC	CATSGNLDRFVGRETYEQYF
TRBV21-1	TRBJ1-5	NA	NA	TGTGCCAGCAGCGAATGCAGGACAGTGAATCAGCCCCAGCATTTT	CASSECRTVNQPQHF
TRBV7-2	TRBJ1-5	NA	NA	TGTGCCAGCAGCTTAGAGTCCGGGCCCCGGGCCCAGCATTTT	CASSLESGPRAQHF
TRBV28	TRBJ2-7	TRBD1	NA	TGTGCCAGCAGTTTAGGGGGGACAGGGATAAGCGGAGGGTACTTC	CASSLGGTGISGGYF
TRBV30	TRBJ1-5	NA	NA	TGTGCCTGGGCTACAGGGTCTAGCAATCAGCCCCAGCATTTT	CAWATGSSNQPQHF
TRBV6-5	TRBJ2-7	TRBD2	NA	TGTGCCAGCCACCCGGGGGCGGGGGGCGAGCAGTACTTC	CASHPGAGGEQYF
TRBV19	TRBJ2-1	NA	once	TGTGCCAGTAAACGGGGGCTCAATGAGCAGTTCTTC	CASKRGLNEQFF
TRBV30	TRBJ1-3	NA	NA	TGTGCCTGGAGTCGGGGAGCAGGAAACACCATATATTTT	CAWSRGAGNTIYF
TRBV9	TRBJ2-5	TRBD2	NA	TGTGCCAGCAGCGACCCGGGAGGGCCTCAACAGACCCAGTACTTC	CASSDPGGPQQTQYF
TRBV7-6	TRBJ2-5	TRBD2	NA	TGTGCCAGCAGCCGACTAGCGGGAGGGAAGGGGGAGACCCAGTACTTC	CASSRLAGGKGETQYF